These T cell receptor beta chains were read from a single sample in a study of blood T cells in healthy people across ages. MiXCR, run by TCRdb on the 5' RACE reads, gives a single entry per CDR3 protein. This sample carries hundreds of thousands of distinct CDR3 sequences, around half of them seen once, and the ten largest clones take roughly 34%. Sequenced sample: blood. These receptor sequences come from a woman aged 60-75 years in good health. Both conserved end residues are part of each CDR3. D genes are given only for firm matches. Expanded clones get a size class; other rows say once, few or many, or leave the size out.

j_call,v_call,d_call,clone_size,cdr3_nt,cdr3_aa
TRBJ1-1,TRBV28,TRBD1,-,TGTGCCAGCACTCTCTCCCGGGACAGGGAAGCTTTCTTT,CASTLSRDREAFF
TRBJ2-7,TRBV20-1,-,-,TGCAGTGCCAGCCGTTACCGACAGTTCTCCTACGAGCAGTACTTC,CSASRYRQFSYEQYF
TRBJ2-7,TRBV7-9,-,few,TGTGCCAGCAGCTTACAGAAAGGCAGGGAGGACGAGCAGTACTTC,CASSLQKGREDEQYF
TRBJ2-3,TRBV10-3,TRBD2,-,TGTGCCATCAGTGAGTTAGCGGGAGGGCCGGTGGCAGATACGCAGTATTTT,CAISELAGGPVADTQYF
TRBJ2-1,TRBV5-4,TRBD2,-,TGTGCCAGCAGCCCAGTAGGACTAGCGGGAGGCCCCGTAACCTACAATGAGCAGTTCTTC,CASSPVGLAGGPVTYNEQFF
TRBJ2-7,TRBV7-2,-,-,TGTGCCAGCAGCCGGGACTCCCAAAAAAGCTACAATGAGCAGTACTTC,CASSRDSQKSYNEQYF
TRBJ2-2,TRBV28,TRBD1,-,TGTGCCAGCATTCCGGGACAGTCCACCGGGGAGCTGTTTTTT,CASIPGQSTGELFF
TRBJ2-7,TRBV18,TRBD2,once,TGTGCCAGCTCACTGGCGGGAGGGCCAGCCTACGAGCAGTACTTC,CASSLAGGPAYEQYF
TRBJ1-5,TRBV20-1,-,-,TGCAGTGCTAGAGGGGGGGCTGTGGACCAGCCCCAGCATTTT,CSARGGAVDQPQHF
TRBJ2-7,TRBV7-2,TRBD2,few,TGTGCCAGCAGCCCAGGACTAGTTTCGGAGCAGTACTTC,CASSPGLVSEQYF
TRBJ2-5,TRBV6-2/TRBV6-3,-,few,TGTGCCAGCAGTTGGGAAGGAACTGAGGAAGGGACCCAGTACTTC,CASSWEGTEEGTQYF
TRBJ1-1,TRBV18,TRBD1,-,TGTGCCAGCTCTCGACAGGGAGGAACGACTGAAGCTTTCTTT,CASSRQGGTTEAFF
TRBJ2-5,TRBV6-6,-,-,TGTGCCAGCAGTTACTCGTTGCAGACTCAAGAGACCCAGTACTTC,CASSYSLQTQETQYF
TRBJ2-5,TRBV20-1,-,-,TGCAGTGCTATAGATAAGACCCAGTACTTC,CSAIDKTQYF
TRBJ2-3,TRBV7-2,-,few,TGTGCCAGCAGCTTCTTGTCAGATACGCAGTATTTT,CASSFLSDTQYF
TRBJ2-5,TRBV27,-,few,TGTGCCAGCAGCACCAGGACATTGGGCTTGTCCGCCCAGTACTTC,CASSTRTLGLSAQYF
TRBJ1-1,TRBV2,TRBD1,-,TGTGCCAGCACCCAGGACAGGGACACTGAAGCTTTCTTT,CASTQDRDTEAFF
TRBJ2-3,TRBV20-1,-,few,TGCAGTGCCGCACCTAGCTTAAACACAGATACGCAGTATTTT,CSAAPSLNTDTQYF
TRBJ2-5,TRBV20-1,-,few,TGCAGTGCTAGAGATCCTAACGGGAAGGAGACCCAGTACTTC,CSARDPNGKETQYF
TRBJ2-3,TRBV5-1,-,many,TGCGCCAGCAGCTTGGGTGAGAATACGCAGTATTTT,CASSLGENTQYF
TRBJ1-1,TRBV7-8,-,-,TGTGCCAGCAGCTTAGTCGCGGGGGGACGGGCCATCACTGAAGCTTTCTTT,CASSLVAGGRAITEAFF
TRBJ1-6,TRBV3-1,-,-,TGTGCCAGCAGCCAAGTCTACAGGGAAACACCCCTCCACTTT,CASSQVYRETPLHF
TRBJ2-5,TRBV20-1,-,-,TGCAGTGCTAGAGAAGGGGCAGTCCAAGAGACCCAGTACTTC,CSAREGAVQETQYF
TRBJ2-4,TRBV12-3/TRBV12-4,-,-,TGTGCCAGCAGTTTAGCGGTATTCTCAGGGGAGCAGTACTTC,CASSLAVFSGEQYF
TRBJ2-3,TRBV7-2,TRBD2,-,TGTGCCAGCAGCTCCTTAGCGGGAGTCCCAGATACGCAGTATTTT,CASSSLAGVPDTQYF
TRBJ2-1,TRBV9,-,-,TGTGCCAGCAGCGGAGATCCCTCCGCGACACCTAGGTTCAATGAGCAGTTCTTC,CASSGDPSATPRFNEQFF
TRBJ2-3,TRBV20-1,-,few,TGCAGTGCTAGATCCCTAGGGGGGTACACAGATACGCAGTATTTT,CSARSLGGYTDTQYF
TRBJ1-2,TRBV4-3,-,-,TGCGCCAGCAGCCAAGCGGCAAGGAACGATGGCTACACCTTC,CASSQAARNDGYTF
TRBJ2-3,TRBV12-3/TRBV12-4,-,-,TGTGCCAGCAGTTTCTTTGGGGGACCTAGCACAGATACGCAGTATTTT,CASSFFGGPSTDTQYF
TRBJ2-1,TRBV5-1,-,-,TGCGCCAGCAGCTTGGCCCCCGGGGGCTACAATGAGCAGTTCTTC,CASSLAPGGYNEQFF
TRBJ2-5,TRBV5-1,-,few,TGCGCCAGCAACCAGGTTTCCCTCGGGGACGAGACCCAGTACTTC,CASNQVSLGDETQYF